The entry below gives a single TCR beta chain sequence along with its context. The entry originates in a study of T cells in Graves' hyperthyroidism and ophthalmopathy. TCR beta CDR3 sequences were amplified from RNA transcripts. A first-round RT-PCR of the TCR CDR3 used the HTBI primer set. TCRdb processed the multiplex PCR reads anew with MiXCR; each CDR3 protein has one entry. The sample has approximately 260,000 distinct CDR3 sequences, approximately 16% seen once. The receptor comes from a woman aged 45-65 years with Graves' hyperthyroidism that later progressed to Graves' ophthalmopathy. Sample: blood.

CDR3 residues: CSAGRLAGGDNEQFF. Here the CDR3 DNA reads TGCAGTGCTGGGCGGCTAGCGGGAGGCGACAATGAGCAGTTCTTC. J is TRBJ2-1 and V is TRBV20-1; 11 bases fit TRBD2. CDR3 length: 15 amino acids. J gave up 5 bases and V 5 bases, and 8 bases lay outside the gene matches. Germline CDR1 reads DFQATT; CDR2 reads SNEGSKA (reference sequence).